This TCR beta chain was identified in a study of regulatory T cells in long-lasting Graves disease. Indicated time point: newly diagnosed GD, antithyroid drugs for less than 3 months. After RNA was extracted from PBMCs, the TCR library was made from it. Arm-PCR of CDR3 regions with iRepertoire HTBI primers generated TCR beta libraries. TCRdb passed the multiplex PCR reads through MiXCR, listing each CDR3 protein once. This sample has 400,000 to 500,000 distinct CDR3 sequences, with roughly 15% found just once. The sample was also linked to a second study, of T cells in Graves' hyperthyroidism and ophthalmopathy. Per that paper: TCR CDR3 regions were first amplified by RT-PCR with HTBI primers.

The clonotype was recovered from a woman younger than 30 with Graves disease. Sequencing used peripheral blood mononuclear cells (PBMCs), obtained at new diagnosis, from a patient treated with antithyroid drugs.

This chain's CDR3 is CASSWGQGANYGYTF. The CDR3 DNA sequence: TGTGCCAGCAGTTGGGGACAGGGGGCTAACTATGGCTACACCTTC. The chain uses TRBV27 and TRBJ1-2; 11 nucleotides match TRBD1. This CDR3 is 15 amino acids long. J was trimmed by 0 bases and V by 4 bases; bases with no gene match: 1. Germline V lookup: CDR1 MNHEY, CDR2 SMNVEV (reference sequence).